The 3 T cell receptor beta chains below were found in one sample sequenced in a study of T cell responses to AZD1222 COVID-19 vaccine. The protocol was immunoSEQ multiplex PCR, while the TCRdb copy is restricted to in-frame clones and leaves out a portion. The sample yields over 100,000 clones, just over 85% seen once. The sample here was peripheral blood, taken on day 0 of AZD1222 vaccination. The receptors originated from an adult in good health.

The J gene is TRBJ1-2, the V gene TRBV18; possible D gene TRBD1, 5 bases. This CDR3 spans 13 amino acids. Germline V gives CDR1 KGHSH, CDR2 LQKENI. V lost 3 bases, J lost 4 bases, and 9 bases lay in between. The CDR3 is CASSPTETYGYTF. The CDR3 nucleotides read TGTGCCAGCTCACCGACAGAAACCTATGGCTACACCTTC. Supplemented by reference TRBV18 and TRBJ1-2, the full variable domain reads NAGVMQNPRHLVRRRGQEARLRCSPMKGHSHVYWYRQLPEEGLKFMVYLQKENIIDESGMPKERFSAEFPKEGPSILRIQQVVRGDSAAYFCASSPTETYGYTFGSGTRLTVV.

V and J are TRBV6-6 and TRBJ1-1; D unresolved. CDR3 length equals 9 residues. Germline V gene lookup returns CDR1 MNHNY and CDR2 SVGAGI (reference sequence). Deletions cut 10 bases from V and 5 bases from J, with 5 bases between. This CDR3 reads CAIGTEAFF. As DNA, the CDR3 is TGTGCCATCGGGACTGAAGCTTTCTTT.

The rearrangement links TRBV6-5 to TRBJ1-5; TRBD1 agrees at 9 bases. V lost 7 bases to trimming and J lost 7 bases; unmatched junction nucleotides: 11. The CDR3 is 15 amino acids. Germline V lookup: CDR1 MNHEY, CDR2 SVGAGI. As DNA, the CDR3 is TGTGCCAGCACCCCGGACAGGGGCAGGAGGCAGCCCCAGCATTTT. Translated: CASTPDRGRRQPQHF.